These T cell receptor beta chains were read from a single sample in a study of blood T cell repertoires in COVID-19. Data came from immunoSEQ multiplex PCR; TCRdb stores just in-frame clones and leaves some out. The repertoire holds 300,000 to 350,000 clones, with roughly 86% as singletons. The sequencing input was PBMCs or T cells enriched from blood (not recorded which). All receptors come from a woman in her 30s who had recovered from COVID-19. The CDR3 runs from the conserved cysteine through the conserved F or W. The order of the fields is J gene, V gene, clone size, D gene, CDR3 DNA, CDR3 protein. A D gene is named only where the DNA matches it firmly. Some rows mark clone size as missing; the rest say once, few, many or name a class of expanded clone.

TRBJ1-3,TRBV5-4,NA,NA,TGTGCCAGCAGCATAGGACACTTCTCTGGAAACACCATATATTTT,CASSIGHFSGNTIYF
TRBJ2-3,TRBV3-1/TRBV3-2,NA,TRBD2,TGTGCCAGCAGCCGTGACGGGGGGTCTACAGATACGCAGTATTTT,CASSRDGGSTDTQYF
TRBJ1-5,TRBV19,NA,NA,TGTGCCAGTCATGAAGTGGCGGCAGGGGATAGCAATCAGCCCCAGCATTTT,CASHEVAAGDSNQPQHF
TRBJ1-3,TRBV28,NA,NA,TGTGCCAGCACCTTGGGGGGTTTAGGAAACACCATATATTTT,CASTLGGLGNTIYF
TRBJ2-3,TRBV6-4,NA,NA,TGTGCCAGCGTAGTTGACTCCACTAGCACAGATACGCAGTATTTT,CASVVDSTSTDTQYF
TRBJ2-6,TRBV7-9,NA,TRBD1,TGTGCCAGCAGCCTGACAGGGGGCGCATGGTCTGGGGCCAACGTCCTGACTTTC,CASSLTGGAWSGANVLTF
TRBJ2-2,TRBV19,once,TRBD1,TGTGCCAGTCAAGGGACAGGGAGCACCGGGGAGCTGTTTTTT,CASQGTGSTGELFF
TRBJ1-1,TRBV7-9,NA,TRBD1,TGTGCCAGCAGCGCGTCAGACAGGGGGGCTTTCTTT,CASSASDRGAFF
TRBJ1-2,TRBV6-1,NA,NA,TGTGCCAGCAGTGAATACCCACAGGGAAACTATGGCTACACCTTC,CASSEYPQGNYGYTF
TRBJ2-1,TRBV7-2,NA,TRBD2,TGTGCCAGCAGCTTATGGTTGGCGGGGGACCGCAGCTACAATGAGCAGTTCTTC,CASSLWLAGDRSYNEQFF
TRBJ1-4,TRBV29-1,NA,NA,TGCAGCGCTCGGGGGGAGGCAACTAATGAAAAACTGTTTTTT,CSARGEATNEKLFF
TRBJ1-3,TRBV7-9,once,TRBD1,TGTGCCAGCAGCGACCGACAGGGGGTTATTTCTGGAAACACCATATATTTT,CASSDRQGVISGNTIYF